These 15 T cell receptor beta chains share one sample of origin, sequenced in a study of blood T cell repertoires in COVID-19 (dated by TCRdb to the early 2020s). The library was made by the immunoSEQ multiplex PCR assay. Here the immuneACCESS table is served through TCRdb, limited to in-frame sequences with V and J called. Missing clones are a known gap in these copies; in checked studies unresolved V genes cover under half, and the rest lacks a known reason. The sample has hundreds of thousands of clones on record, over 70% of them singletons. Roughly 10% of the sample belongs to the ten largest clones. The sequencing input was peripheral blood. The source of these receptors is a woman in her sixties or seventies with COVID-19, enrolled during active disease.

V and J are TRBV4-1 and TRBJ1-1; D is unresolved. CDR1 is MGHRA, CDR2 YSYEKL, per germline. CDR3 length: 16 residues. The V gene lost 0 bases and the J gene lost 3 bases, with 14 bases spanning the gap. CDR3 in amino acids: CASSQDLSMGDTEAFF. The CDR3 DNA follows: TGCGCCAGCAGCCAAGATTTGTCGATGGGCGACACTGAAGCTTTCTTT.

This clone showed up just once. J is TRBJ2-3 and V is TRBV12-5; TRBD1 matches at 11 bases. Germline CDR1 and CDR2: LGHNT and FRNRAP. This CDR3 region has 17 residues. The junction had 5 bases not matched to a gene; V was cut back by 1 base and J by 2 bases. DNA for the CDR3: TGTGCTAGTGGTTTGGCGGACAGGGGGCTTTACACAGATACGCAGTATTTT. It is translated as CASGLADRGLYTDTQYF.

The chain links TRBV19 to TRBJ1-3; maybe TRBD1 (6 bases). The CDR3 is made up of 14 amino acids. V dropped 6 bases and J dropped 0 bases, with 9 bases sitting between them. CDR1 is LNHDA and CDR2 is SQIVND in the germline V gene (reference sequence). The DNA of the CDR3 is TGTGCCAGTAGGCCGGGACACTCTGGAAACACCATATATTTT. Protein product: CASRPGHSGNTIYF.

The chain carries TRBV6-5 and TRBJ1-6; the match to TRBD1 covers 9 bases. The CDR3 has 16 amino acids. Per germline, CDR1 MNHEY and CDR2 SVGAGI. Trimming took 2 bases from V and 7 from J; bases not matched to a gene: 6. The CDR3 DNA is TGTGCCAGCAGTTACACACAGGGGGCTGGGAATTCACCCCTCCACTTT. Encoded protein: CASSYTQGAGNSPLHF.

This clone was observed many times. The chain carries TRBV4-2 and TRBJ2-7; 9 bases are a match to TRBD2. Germline trimming cut 0 bases from V and 0 bases from J; bases unmatched to any gene: 0. Germline V gives CDR1 LGHNA, CDR2 YNFKEQ. This CDR3 has 15 amino acids. The CDR3 is CASSQDSGSSYEQYF. The CDR3 DNA sequence: TGTGCCAGCAGCCAAGATAGCGGGAGCTCCTACGAGCAGTACTTC.

With regard to this clone: The identical CDR3 is also encoded by other nucleotide sequences in the sample. V and J are TRBV11-3 and TRBJ2-5; possible D gene TRBD2, 5 bases. Germline CDR1 reads SGHNT; CDR2 reads YENEEA. V dropped 3 bases and J dropped 5 bases, with 10 bases sitting between them. There are 13 residues in the CDR3. The CDR3: CASSFSSGETQYF. The CDR3 coding sequence is TGTGCCAGCAGCTTTAGTTCGGGGGAGACCCAGTACTTC.

V and J are TRBV12-5 and TRBJ1-5, with D unclear. CDR1 is LGHNT, CDR2 FRNRAP, per germline. This CDR3 spans 12 amino acids. Trimming took 4 bases from V and 6 from J, leaving 7 bases between them. Written as DNA, the CDR3 is TGTGCTAGTGGTTCCCCTACTCAGCCCCAGCATTTT. This codes for CASGSPTQPQHF.

The J gene is TRBJ1-5, the V gene TRBV6-6, with 8 bases matching TRBD1. The length of the CDR3 is 15 residues. The V gene end was trimmed by 6 bases and the J gene end by 7 bases; junction bases not matched to a gene: 11. The germline gives CDR1 MNHNY, CDR2 SVGAGI (reference sequence). The DNA for the CDR3 is TGTGCCAGCAGGATAGGACAGGGAAGAGGACAGCCCCAGCATTTT. It specifies CASRIGQGRGQPQHF.

V is TRBV5-4 and J is TRBJ2-2; tentative D call: TRBD1 (7 bases). Germline lookup yields CDR1 SGHNT and CDR2 YYREEE (reference sequence). CDR3 size: 16 residues. Deletions cut 5 bases from V and 1 base from J, with 15 bases between. The CDR3 spells CASRQRQGLNTGELFF. In nucleotides, the CDR3 is TGTGCCAGCAGACAAAGACAGGGACTGAACACCGGGGAGCTGTTTTTT.

This chain links TRBV5-1 with TRBJ2-7, with D hard to call. Trimming shortened V by 5 bases and J by 4 bases, and 7 bases separated the two germline ends. This CDR3 has 11 residues. CDR1 is SGHRS and CDR2 is YFSETQ in the germline V gene. The CDR3: CASRSEYEQYF. The CDR3 nucleotides read TGCGCCAGCAGATCCGAGTACGAGCAGTACTTC.

This chain joins TRBV6-2 or TRBV6-3 and TRBJ2-5; 13 nucleotides align to TRBD2. Germline V gene lookup returns CDR1 MNHEY and CDR2 SVGEGT. CDR3 length: 17 residues. V lost 2 bases to trimming and J lost 2 bases; unmatched junction nucleotides: 5. The CDR3: CASSYRLAGGSQETQYF. The CDR3 DNA is TGTGCCAGCAGTTACAGACTAGCGGGAGGATCGCAAGAGACCCAGTACTTC.

This chain connects TRBV12-3 or TRBV12-4 to TRBJ1-5, with D hard to call. CDR3 length: 13 amino acids. Trimming pared 6 bases from V and 3 bases from J, leaving 9 bases between. This chain's CDR3 is CASRSTTNQPQHF. The CDR3 coding sequence is TGTGCCAGCAGATCAACTACCAATCAGCCCCAGCATTTT.

CDR3 residues: CASSLGGNTEAFF. The CDR3 coding sequence is TGTGCCAGCAGTTTAGGCGGTAACACTGAAGCTTTCTTT. This rearrangement joins TRBV28 to TRBJ1-1; D unresolved. The CDR3 contains 13 residues. Between the trimmed V and J ends, which lost 2 bases and 2 bases, there was a span of 6 bases. The germline CDR1 and CDR2 sequences are MDHEN and SYDVKM.

V and J are TRBV7-3 and TRBJ1-3; a weak D match, TRBD1 (6 bases). The germline V gene encodes CDR1 SGHTA and CDR2 FQGTGA. The CDR3 is 15 residues long. The V end lost 1 base, the J end lost 0 bases, and 7 bases lay between the germline ends. The chain's CDR3 is CASSLRGGSGNTIYF. DNA of the CDR3: TGTGCCAGCAGCTTAAGAGGGGGCTCTGGAAACACCATATATTTT.

This chain joins TRBV9 and TRBJ2-3; maybe TRBD1 (5 bases). V was shortened by 0 bases and J by 3 bases, with 14 bases between the two germline ends. The CDR3 consists of 16 residues. CDR1 SGDLS and CDR2 YYNGEE come from the germline V gene. The CDR3 DNA sequence: TGTGCCAGCAGCGTAGCACCCCTGAGGACAACAGATACGCAGTATTTT. Its translation is CASSVAPLRTTDTQYF.